The 27 T cell receptor beta chains listed next were all sequenced from one sample in a study of blood T cell repertoires in COVID-19. Data came from immunoSEQ multiplex PCR; TCRdb stores just in-frame clones and leaves some out. The sample carries hundreds of thousands of clones, 70% to 90% recorded once. Sequenced sample: peripheral blood. Source of these receptors: a woman aged 45-60 years with active or convalescent COVID-19.

This clone has more than one count but fewer than ten. This chain joins TRBV2 and TRBJ2-7, with a tentative D call TRBD1 (5 bases). The CDR3 totals 13 residues. Trimming took 6 bases from V and 7 from J, leaving 16 bases between them. Germline V CDR1 and CDR2: SNHLY, FYNNEI. CDR3 nucleotide sequence: TGTGCCAGCAGCCCAGGGAATTTGGGGGAGCAGTACTTC. It translates to CASSPGNLGEQYF.

The rearrangement uses TRBV5-6 and TRBJ2-1, with D perhaps matching TRBD1 (5 bases). CDR3 length equals 16 residues. V lost 2 bases and J 5 bases, leaving 17 bases between the germline ends. Germline values: CDR1 SGHDT, CDR2 YYEEEE. CDR3: CASSFPGNLGDNEQFF. The CDR3 coding sequence is TGTGCCAGCAGCTTTCCAGGGAACCTAGGAGACAATGAGCAGTTCTTC.

The V gene is TRBV19, the J gene TRBJ1-1, with D hard to call. Germline assignment: CDR1 LNHDA and CDR2 SQIVND (reference sequence). The CDR3 sequence is 13 residues long. Trimming cost V 10 bases and J 7 bases, with 19 bases left between them. The CDR3 coding sequence is TGTGCCACACTCATCGAGGCGCCCCTTGAAGCTTTCTTT. Translated: CATLIEAPLEAFF.

The chain combines TRBV12-3 or TRBV12-4 with TRBJ1-1, with D hard to call. V lost 3 bases and J lost 1, with 6 bases in between. The CDR3 contains 13 residues. The CDR3 is CASSFRGNTEAFF. The DNA for the CDR3 is TGTGCCAGCAGTTTCCGGGGGAACACTGAAGCTTTCTTT.

The chain has TRBV9 and TRBJ2-3; 8 bases match TRBD2. The V segment lost 4 bases and the J segment 2 bases; nucleotides outside the gene matches: 6. Germline CDR1 is SGDLS and CDR2 is YYNGEE. The CDR3 spans 15 residues. The CDR3 DNA follows: TGTGCCAGCAGCCAAACTAGCGGCCTCACAGATACGCAGTATTTT. It codes for CASSQTSGLTDTQYF.

This clone has only one observation. The chain couples TRBV7-9 to TRBJ1-6; 8 bases fit TRBD1. The ends lost 0 bases at V and 5 bases at J; junction bases unmatched: 9. Germline V gene lookup returns CDR1 SEHNR and CDR2 FQNEAQ (reference sequence). This CDR3 has 18 amino acids. The chain's CDR3 is CASSLAPGQVWDNSPLHF. Here the CDR3 DNA reads TGTGCCAGCAGCTTAGCGCCGGGACAGGTCTGGGATAATTCACCCCTCCACTTT.

The rearrangement links TRBV11-2 to TRBJ2-7, with 8 bases lining up with TRBD1. Germline V lookup: CDR1 SGHAT, CDR2 FQNNGV. Unmatched junction bases numbered 8, after V lost 2 bases and J lost 2 bases. The CDR3 spans 16 residues. CDR3 in amino acids: CASSLQGAAPTYEQYF. The DNA of the CDR3 is TGTGCCAGCAGCTTACAGGGGGCCGCCCCTACCTACGAGCAGTACTTC.

This chain uses TRBV5-1 with TRBJ2-7; 15 bases fit TRBD2. The CDR3 runs 17 residues. Germline CDR1 is SGHRS and CDR2 is YFSETQ. V was pared by 4 bases and J by 9 bases, with 14 bases of the junction left unmatched. CDR3 DNA sequence: TGCGCCAGCAGCCTCCCGGGACTAGCGGGAGGATCCGATGTGCAGTACTTC. Protein: CASSLPGLAGGSDVQYF.

This chain uses TRBV4-2 with TRBJ1-5; D might be TRBD1 (5 bases). The CDR3 loop spans 14 amino acids. Trimming cost V 5 bases and J 1 base, with 9 bases left between them. From germline, CDR1 is LGHNA and CDR2 YNFKEQ. This CDR3 reads CASSEQGSNQPQHF. As DNA, the CDR3 is TGTGCCAGCAGCGAGCAGGGCAGCAATCAGCCCCAGCATTTT.

The chain uses TRBV15 and TRBJ2-2; TRBD1 is a possible D gene (6 bases). The germline V gene has CDR1 LNHNV and CDR2 YYDKDF (reference sequence). The CDR3 sequence is 16 residues long. V gave up 5 bases and J gave up 1 base, with 14 bases separating them. The CDR3 loop is CATSQGLKGNTGELFF. CDR3 bases: TGTGCCACCAGCCAGGGGCTAAAGGGGAACACCGGGGAGCTGTTTTTT.

The rearrangement uses TRBV19 and TRBJ2-2; 8 nucleotides agree with TRBD2. The CDR3 is 15 residues long. CDR1 is LNHDA and CDR2 is SQIVND in the germline V gene (reference sequence). Trimming at V came to 7 bases and at J to 5 bases, leaving 9 bases not matched to a gene. The CDR3 DNA follows: TGTGCCAGTAAACGGGAGGGCCTCCCAACCGGGGAGCTGTTTTTT. Protein product: CASKREGLPTGELFF.

V usage is TRBV4-1 and J usage is TRBJ1-6, with D perhaps matching TRBD1 (5 bases). CDR1 and CDR2 (germline): MGHRA, YSYEKL. The CDR3 loop spans 16 amino acids. With 0 bases removed from V and 10 bases from J, the gap between germline ends came to 16 bases. The DNA for the CDR3 is TGCGCCAGCAGCCAAGAAGGCGGGGGGATTAGGTCACCCCTCCACTTT. It codes for CASSQEGGGIRSPLHF.

The rearrangement joins TRBV11-2 to TRBJ1-5; tentative D call: TRBD1 (6 bases). Germline loops: CDR1 SGHAT, CDR2 FQNNGV. This CDR3 region has 13 residues. The germline V and J ends were trimmed by 5 bases and 4 bases, with 9 bases remaining between them. DNA of the CDR3: TGTGCCAGCAGCCAGACAGGTAATCAGCCCCAGCATTTT. As protein: CASSQTGNQPQHF.

The chain combines TRBV5-5 with TRBJ1-3; a weak D match, TRBD1 (5 bases). This CDR3 has 14 amino acids. V was clipped by 7 bases and J by 1 base, with 12 bases between them. CDR1 is SGHKS and CDR2 is YYEKEE in the germline V gene (reference sequence). The CDR3 DNA is TGTGCCAGCTTCGGGGGACGGTCTGGAAACACCATATATTTT. This gives the protein CASFGGRSGNTIYF.

This sequence joins TRBV6-6 and TRBJ2-2, with a weak D call TRBD1 (6 bases). In germline, CDR1 is MNHNY, CDR2 SVGAGI (reference sequence). V lost 8 bases, J lost 0 bases, and 16 bases lay in between. This CDR3 has 16 amino acids. CDR3 residues: CASRSPGVANTGELFF. CDR3 nucleotides: TGTGCCAGCCGCTCACCAGGGGTGGCGAACACCGGGGAGCTGTTTTTT.

The chain joins TRBV7-9 to TRBJ2-2; D might be TRBD2 (5 bases). The CDR3 extends over 15 amino acids. Germline lookup yields CDR1 SEHNR and CDR2 FQNEAQ (reference sequence). V lost 2 bases and J lost 5, with 12 bases in between. CDR3 nucleotide sequence: TGTGCCAGCAGCTTACCAGAGGCGGGTACCGGGGAGCTGTTTTTT. The encoded protein is CASSLPEAGTGELFF. The variable domain in full, completed from reference TRBV7-9 and TRBJ2-2, reads DTGVSQNPRHKITKRGQNVTFRCDPISEHNRLYWYRQTLGQGPEFLTYFQNEAQLEKSRLLSDRFSAERPKGSFSTLEIQRTEQGDSAMYLCASSLPEAGTGELFFGEGSRLTVL.

This rearrangement joins TRBV7-2 to TRBJ2-3; D remains ambiguous. The CDR3 contains 14 residues. Germline CDR1 SGHTA, CDR2 FQGNSA. Trimming cost V 0 bases and J 4 bases, with 8 bases left between them. This CDR3 reads CASSLARQADTQYF. In DNA form, the CDR3 reads TGTGCCAGCAGCTTAGCGCGTCAGGCAGATACGCAGTATTTT.

This rearrangement joins TRBV18 to TRBJ1-1; 7 bases agree with TRBD1. The CDR3 has 13 residues. V dropped 3 bases and J dropped 4; count of bases not matched to a gene: 2. The V gene's germline CDR1 is KGHSH and CDR2 LQKENI. As DNA, the CDR3 is TGTGCCAGCTCACCGGGACAGCCCACTGAAGCTTTCTTT. Translated, it gives CASSPGQPTEAFF.

This clone was detected only a few times. In nucleotides, the CDR3 is TGTGCCAGCAGCCCGGCAGGGGCCACTGAAGCTTTCTTT. It is translated as CASSPAGATEAFF. The chain employs TRBV9 and TRBJ1-1, with D possibly being TRBD1 (6 bases). The CDR3 length is 13 residues. V was pared by 4 bases and J by 4 bases, with 11 bases between. Looked up from germline, CDR1 is SGDLS and CDR2 is YYNGEE.

V usage is TRBV25-1 and J usage is TRBJ1-1; weak D call: TRBD1 (5 bases). Trimming took 2 bases from V and 3 from J, leaving 13 bases between them. Germline V gene data show CDR1 as MGHDK and CDR2 as SYGVNS. This CDR3 is built from 15 residues. CDR3 sequence (DNA): TGTGCCAGCAGTGAAGAGGGTGGGACTTACACTGAAGCTTTCTTT. Translation: CASSEEGGTYTEAFF. Full variable domain (remainder filled in from reference TRBV25-1 and TRBJ1-1): EADIYQTPRYLVIGTGKKITLECSQTMGHDKMYWYQQDPGMELHLIHYSYGVNSTEKGDLSSESTVSRIRTEHFPLTLESARPSHTSQYLCASSEEGGTYTEAFFGQGTRLTVV.

The V gene is TRBV6-4, the J gene TRBJ1-1; D unclear. With 6 bases removed from V and 1 base from J, the gap between germline ends came to 9 bases. The CDR3 extends over 13 amino acids. Germline lookup yields CDR1 MRHNA and CDR2 SNTAGT. CDR3 DNA: TGTGCCAGCAGACCCGACAAGAACACTGAAGCTTTCTTT. Its translation is CASRPDKNTEAFF.

V gene TRBV30 combines with J gene TRBJ2-3; TRBD1 matches at 7 bases. CDR1 is GTSNPN and CDR2 is SVGIG in the germline V gene (reference sequence). V shed 6 bases, J shed 5 bases, and the junction held 5 bases outside the gene matches. This CDR3 region has 12 residues. The CDR3 bases are TGTGCCTGTAACAGGGGTGGAGATACGCAGTATTTT. Translated: CACNRGGDTQYF.

V usage is TRBV5-4 and J usage is TRBJ2-7; TRBD1 agrees at 7 bases. The CDR3 runs 17 residues. J was trimmed by 3 bases and V by 1 base; bases with no gene match: 13. CDR1 is SGHNT and CDR2 is YYREEE in the germline V gene (reference sequence). CDR3 sequence reads: CASSLRGPRGVNYEQYF. DNA for the CDR3: TGTGCCAGCAGCTTGAGGGGGCCCAGGGGAGTTAACTACGAGCAGTACTTC.

This clone showed up just a few times. The chain links TRBV30 to TRBJ1-1; 9 nucleotides agree with TRBD1. This CDR3 contains 15 residues. Looked up from germline, CDR1 is GTSNPN and CDR2 is SVGIG (reference sequence). V shed 2 bases, J shed 4 bases, and the junction held 8 bases outside the gene matches. CDR3 DNA: TGTGCCTGGAGTCTGGACAGGGGCATGTTCACTGAAGCTTTCTTT. This translates into CAWSLDRGMFTEAFF.

The V gene is TRBV7-9, the J gene TRBJ2-3, with 9 bases that match TRBD2. Germline lookup yields CDR1 SEHNR and CDR2 FQNEAQ (reference sequence). The CDR3 totals 20 residues. V was clipped by 7 bases and J by 0 bases; unmatched bases: 20. CDR3 in amino acids: CASTLKQSGGPHSSTDTQYF. For the CDR3, the DNA is TGTGCCAGCACCCTAAAACAAAGCGGGGGGCCGCACTCTAGCACAGATACGCAGTATTTT.

The V gene is TRBV11-2, the J gene TRBJ2-1, with D tentatively TRBD1 (5 bases). CDR3 length: 15 residues. Looked up from germline, CDR1 is SGHAT and CDR2 is FQNNGV. V gave up 1 base and J gave up 6 bases, with 13 bases separating them. Written as DNA, the CDR3 is TGTGCCAGCAGCTTAGGTCGGTCCAGGGTCAATGAGCAGTTCTTC. Translating gives CASSLGRSRVNEQFF.

The CDR3 DNA reads TGTGCCAGCAGCTTGGCAACTAGCGGGGGGGCTTCGGGGCAGTACTTC. The encoded protein is CASSLATSGGASGQYF. The V call is TRBV7-6, the J call TRBJ2-7, with 13 bases fitting TRBD2. The V segment lost 3 bases and the J segment 9 bases; nucleotides outside the gene matches: 11. Germline CDR1 SGHVS, CDR2 FNYEAQ. CDR3 length: 16 amino acids.